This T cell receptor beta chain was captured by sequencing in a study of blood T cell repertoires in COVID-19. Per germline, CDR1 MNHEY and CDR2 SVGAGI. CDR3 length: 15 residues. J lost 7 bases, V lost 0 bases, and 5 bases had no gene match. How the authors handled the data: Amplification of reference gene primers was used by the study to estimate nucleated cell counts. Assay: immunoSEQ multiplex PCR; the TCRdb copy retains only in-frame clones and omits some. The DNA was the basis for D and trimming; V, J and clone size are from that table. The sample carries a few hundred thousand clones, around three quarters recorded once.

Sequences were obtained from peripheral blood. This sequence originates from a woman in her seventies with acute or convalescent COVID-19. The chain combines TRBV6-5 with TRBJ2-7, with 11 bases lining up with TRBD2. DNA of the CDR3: TGTGCCAGCAGTTACTCTCTTCTAGCGGGGGGTGAGCAGTACTTC. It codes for CASSYSLLAGGEQYF.